Here is one T cell receptor (beta chain) with its context. This entry belongs to a study of blood T cell repertoires in COVID-19. As for the study in general: Whether acute or convalescent, the COVID-19 samples came from the United States, Italy and Spain.

V lost 4 bases, J lost 2 bases, and 8 bases lay in between. This CDR3 contains 14 residues. Germline CDR1 SEHNR, CDR2 FQNEAQ (reference sequence). Sequencing used immunoSEQ multiplex PCR; TCRdb keeps in-frame clones, though not all of them. The sample contains a few hundred thousand clones, roughly nine tenths of which appear only once. The chain uses TRBV7-9 and TRBJ1-4, with a tentative D call TRBD1 (5 bases). The sample was peripheral blood. This sequence was found in a woman aged 50 to 65 who had recovered from COVID-19. CDR3: CASSSGHTNEKLFF. As DNA, the CDR3 is TGTGCCAGCAGCTCCGGACACACTAATGAAAAACTGTTTTTT.